The rows below give T cell receptor beta chains drawn from one sample of a study of tumour-infiltrating T cells in Burkitt lymphoma. Sequenced by immunoSEQ multiplex PCR; TCRdb stores in-frame clones only, minus some. The sample has thousands of clones, 62% seen once. The sequencing sample was made of tumor tissue. These receptors were taken from a human donor with diffuse large B-cell lymphoma. CDR3s leave out the opening cysteine and the closing phenylalanine or tryptophan.

v_gene,CDR3aa
TRBV7-3,ASSRLAGSTDTQY
TRBV10-3,AISESKGDTEAF
TRBV2,ASSPTGRTDTGELF
TRBV6-5,ASSYLQGNTEAF
TRBV6-5,ASSYSILGENEQF
TRBV5-1,ASSTGWGENTEAF
TRBV2,ASSVRNTEAF
TRBV18,ASSPLTGYEQY
TRBV27,ASSSGQGDYGYT
TRBV19,ASSSPGAVYGYT
TRBV5-6,ASSQEGGRYEQY
TRBV28,ASRNDRDSGNTIY
TRBV7-2,ASSQIGPDRYSPLH
TRBV11-2,ASSDQGDQPQH
TRBV2,ASSKGVGDEKLF
TRBV2,ASSDHGRSSYNSPLH
TRBV30,AFRVGSGWNSPLH
TRBV27,ASSLGSNYGYT
TRBV5-1,ASSQRPPGRNEKLF
TRBV5-5,ASSVVSGSNQPQH
TRBV28,ASSSPGQKNTEAF
TRBV7-2,ASSLGDSGDYGYT
TRBV5-6,ASSLVAGEMF
TRBV29-1,SVEEAENTEAF
TRBV7-2,ASSLGQGSGELF
TRBV10-3,AISARGQETQY
TRBV15,ATSRVRGVGPGANEKLF
TRBV7-2,ASSSGLTNTEAF
TRBV4-1,ASSQDGGTGGYT
TRBV5-1,ASSLGSPNTEAF
TRBV5-6,ASSFGIYEQY
TRBV19,ASSGPAGSTGELF
TRBV4-1,ASSHPTSGGQETQY
TRBV9,ASSAGTGRTNEKLF
TRBV18,ASLTPSVENSPLH
TRBV19,ASRNQGGESPLH
TRBV28,ASSTVYGYT
TRBV27,ASSTGGETQY